This TCR beta chain was recorded in a study of ipilimumab plus nivolumab after autologous stem cell transplantation. This clone was recorded only once. CDR1 is SGHRS, CDR2 YFSETQ, per germline. V gave up 1 base and J gave up 4 bases, with 14 bases separating them. This CDR3 comprises 15 residues. The repertoire was sequenced with immunoSEQ multiplex PCR; TCRdb's copy has only in-frame clones and lacks some. The table shows about 10,000 clones, with nearly 70% occurring only once. The V call is TRBV5-1, the J call TRBJ2-5, with D unclear. The TCR originated in a female donor with multiple myeloma. This material consisted of PBMCs, taken in a trial of ipilimumab plus nivolumab as post-transplant consolidation. CDR3 in amino acids: CASSLWVTGGETQYF. In DNA, the CDR3 is TGCGCCAGCAGCTTGTGGGTTACGGGCGGAGAGACCCAGTACTTC.